Following are 11 T cell receptor beta chains from one sample sequenced in a study of shared clonotypes between healthy human individuals. Terminally differentiated effector memory CD45RA+ cells were left out of the naive CD8 fraction, which was CD45RO-negative and positively selected for CCR7. Measured with immunoSEQ multiplex PCR; TCRdb has only the in-frame clones, and not every one. The sample includes approximately 2,000,000 clones, just over 90% seen only once; the top ten take under 2%. Material: naive CD8+ T cells from PBMCs. Receptor source: a young man in good health. Some clones in this sample may be carry-over from other donors' samples.

The chain employs TRBV4-1 and TRBJ2-7, with 7 bases identical to TRBD2. The germline V gene encodes CDR1 MGHRA and CDR2 YSYEKL. The CDR3 has 15 residues. Losses at the gene ends were 6 bases for V and 3 bases for J; bases not matched to a gene: 11. The CDR3: CASSLMASGIYEQYF. In nucleotides, the CDR3 is TGCGCCAGCAGTCTAATGGCCAGCGGGATCTACGAGCAGTACTTC.

The rearrangement links TRBV7-9 to TRBJ2-1, with TRBD1 matching over 9 bases. J gave up 2 bases and V 1 base, and 6 bases lay outside the gene matches. Per the germline V gene, CDR1 is SEHNR and CDR2 is FQNEAQ (reference sequence). This CDR3 contains 17 residues. The CDR3 DNA follows: TGTGCCAGCAGCTTAGGCCCCAGGACAGGGGCCTACAATGAGCAGTTCTTC. It encodes CASSLGPRTGAYNEQFF.

The rearrangement joins TRBV14 to TRBJ2-3; D may be TRBD1 (5 bases). CDR3 size: 17 residues. V was trimmed by 2 bases and J by 4 bases, leaving 19 bases between them. Germline CDR1 is SGHDN and CDR2 is FVKESK. CDR3 coding DNA: TGTGCCAGCAGCCAACAGGAGACAGTTTTCGCCGCAGATACGCAGTATTTT. This codes for CASSQQETVFAADTQYF. Full variable domain (outside the CDR3, taken from reference TRBV14 and TRBJ2-3): EAGVTQFPSHSVIEKGQTVTLRCDPISGHDNLYWYRRVMGKEIKFLLHFVKESKQDESGMPNNRFLAERTGGTYSTLKVQPAELEDSGVYFCASSQQETVFAADTQYFGPGTRLTVL.

The rearrangement uses TRBV28 and TRBJ1-2, with 8 bases matching TRBD1. After removal of 4 bases from V and 1 base from J, the junction contained 8 bases not matched to a gene. The germline gives CDR1 MDHEN, CDR2 SYDVKM. This CDR3 region has 16 residues. CDR3 sequence (DNA): TGTGCCAGCAGTTCCACCGGGACAGGTTTTAACTATGGCTACACCTTC. It translates to CASSSTGTGFNYGYTF.

The chain carries TRBV27 and TRBJ2-2, with 7 bases fitting TRBD2. The J segment lost 6 bases and the V segment lost 4 bases, leaving 11 bases of the junction unmatched. The CDR3 is made up of 16 amino acids. Germline V gene sequence: CDR1 MNHEY, CDR2 SMNVEV (reference sequence). The CDR3 sequence: CASSSRGVRWAGELFF. The DNA of the CDR3 is TGTGCCAGCAGTTCCCGGGGGGTGAGGTGGGCCGGGGAGCTGTTTTTT.

V usage is TRBV10-3 and J usage is TRBJ1-3, with D possibly TRBD1 on 5 matching bases. This CDR3 is built from 14 residues. V lost 8 bases and J 2 bases, leaving 13 bases between the germline ends. Germline V gives CDR1 ENHRY, CDR2 SYGVKD. Here the CDR3 reads CAIGSGSPGNTIYF. Written as DNA, the CDR3 is TGTGCCATCGGATCAGGGTCCCCTGGAAACACCATATATTTT.

The genes are TRBV28 and TRBJ2-1, with TRBD2 identical over 13 bases. The ends lost 7 bases at V and 8 bases at J; junction bases unmatched: 5. The V gene's germline CDR1 is MDHEN and CDR2 SYDVKM. CDR3 length equals 14 residues. CDR3: CASTGLAGAHEQFF. In DNA, the CDR3 is TGTGCCAGCACAGGACTAGCGGGGGCCCATGAGCAGTTCTTC. Supplemented by reference TRBV28 and TRBJ2-1, the full variable domain reads DVKVTQSSRYLVKRTGEKVFLECVQDMDHENMFWYRQDPGLGLRLIYFSYDVKMKEKGDIPEGYSVSREKKERFSLILESASTNQTSMYLCASTGLAGAHEQFFGPGTRLTVL.

The chain recombines TRBV5-6 with TRBJ2-2, with 7 bases that match TRBD1. The germline CDR1 and CDR2 sequences are SGHDT and YYEEEE. Trimming took 4 bases from V and 6 from J; bases not matched to a gene: 6. This CDR3 contains 14 residues. DNA for the CDR3: TGTGCCAGCAGCAGAGACAGGGACCCCGGGGAGCTGTTTTTT. This translates into CASSRDRDPGELFF. Filled out from reference TRBV5-6 and TRBJ2-2, the complete variable domain reads DAGVTQSPTHLIKTRGQQVTLRCSPKSGHDTVSWYQQALGQGPQFIFQYYEEEERQRGNFPDRFSGHQFPNYSSELNVNALLLGDSALYLCASSRDRDPGELFFGEGSRLTVL.

The chain combines TRBV5-6 with TRBJ2-7; perhaps TRBD2 as D (6 bases). The CDR3 runs to 12 residues. Looked up from germline, CDR1 is SGHDT and CDR2 is YYEEEE. The V end was cut by 0 bases, the J end by 13 bases, with 14 bases between. The CDR3 region has the DNA TGTGCCAGCAGCTTGGGCGTCGGGAGCGGATACTTC. Translating gives CASSLGVGSGYF. Full variable domain (remainder filled in from reference TRBV5-6 and TRBJ2-7): DAGVTQSPTHLIKTRGQQVTLRCSPKSGHDTVSWYQQALGQGPQFIFQYYEEEERQRGNFPDRFSGHQFPNYSSELNVNALLLGDSALYLCASSLGVGSGYFGPGTRLTVT.

The chain recombines TRBV28 with TRBJ2-7; 11 positions match TRBD2. The length of the CDR3 is 14 residues. J gave up 4 bases and V 6 bases, and 5 bases lay outside the gene matches. Looked up from germline, CDR1 is MDHEN and CDR2 is SYDVKM. The CDR3 sequence is CASSQGLAVYEQYF. Here the CDR3 DNA reads TGTGCCAGCAGCCAGGGACTAGCGGTATACGAGCAGTACTTC.

This chain connects TRBV28 to TRBJ1-1; TRBD1 might be the D (6 bases). This CDR3 spans 14 amino acids. V was clipped by 4 bases and J by 1 base, with 10 bases between them. Germline loops: CDR1 MDHEN, CDR2 SYDVKM. The CDR3 sequence is CASSSTGRNTEAFF. CDR3 sequence (DNA): TGTGCCAGCAGTTCAACAGGGAGGAACACTGAAGCTTTCTTT.